Listed below are T cell receptor beta chains from one sample, sequenced in a study of blood T cells in healthy people across ages. Each CDR3 protein gets one entry after TCRdb re-called the 5' RACE reads with MiXCR. This sample has around 870,000 distinct CDR3 sequences, with 25% to 30% found just once. The sequenced sample consisted of blood. The receptors come from a woman of 80 years or more in good health. Both conserved end residues are part of each CDR3. D genes are given only for firm matches. Clone size is shown for a subset of rows, as once, few, many or a class of expanded clone.

d_call	clone_size	v_call	j_call	cdr3_nt	cdr3_aa
.	.	TRBV4-3	TRBJ2-5	TGCGCCAGCAGCCAAGCTGAAGGAGAGACCCAGTACTTC	CASSQAEGETQYF
TRBD1	.	TRBV5-5	TRBJ1-2	TGTCCCGGACAGGGGACCTATGGCTACACCTTC	CPGQGTYGYTF
TRBD2	many	TRBV7-2	TRBJ2-4	TGTGCCAGCAGCTTTACCGGGACTAGCGGGGGGGGTCGAGTAAACATTCAGTACTTC	CASSFTGTSGGGRVNIQYF
.	.	TRBV29-1	TRBJ2-1	TGCAGCGTTAGGACGGATTCCTACGAGCAGTTCTTC	CSVRTDSYEQFF
.	many	TRBV5-1	TRBJ2-1	TGCGCCAGCAGTCCCAGGGCAGGGCTGGGGGATGAGCAGTTCTTC	CASSPRAGLGDEQFF
.	many	TRBV12-3/TRBV12-4	TRBJ1-2	TGTGCCAGCAATCTGGTCAACTATGGCTACACCTTC	CASNLVNYGYTF
.	many	TRBV6-2/TRBV6-3	TRBJ1-2	TGTGCCAGCAGTTACGAACAGGTCTATGGCTACACCTTC	CASSYEQVYGYTF
TRBD1	many	TRBV2	TRBJ2-5	TGTGCCAGCCGGACAGGGGTTTTGGAGACCCAGTACTTC	CASRTGVLETQYF
.	few	TRBV29-1	TRBJ2-2	TGCAGCGTTGGCAGTGGCGGGGAGCTGTTTTTT	CSVGSGGELFF
TRBD2	many	TRBV24-1	TRBJ2-1	TGTGCCACCAGTGATACCGCGGGACTAGGAAATGAGCAGTTCTTC	CATSDTAGLGNEQFF
.	.	TRBV11-2	TRBJ1-2	TGTGCCAGCAGCTTAGTGGGAGTACCTGATGGCTACACCTTC	CASSLVGVPDGYTF
.	many	TRBV25-1	TRBJ2-3	TGTGCCAGCACTCCGACCGGTCAGGGCCATAACACAGATACGCAGTATTTT	CASTPTGQGHNTDTQYF
.	many	TRBV20-1	TRBJ2-7	TGCAGTGCTACTCGGCGGACCTACGAGCAGTACTTC	CSATRRTYEQYF
.	.	TRBV5-1	TRBJ1-4	TGCGCCAGCAGCTTGGACAGGGTAAAGGAAAAACTGTTTTTT	CASSLDRVKEKLFF
TRBD2	many	TRBV4-3	TRBJ2-5	TGCGCCAGCAGCCAAGATGGAACTAGCGGGGGTCGCAGGACCCAGTACTTC	CASSQDGTSGGRRTQYF
.	many	TRBV18	TRBJ1-2	TGTGCCAGCTCACTCGATCGGCAGGACTACTATGGCTACACCTTC	CASSLDRQDYYGYTF
TRBD1	.	TRBV7-9	TRBJ1-4	TGTGCCAGCCTCGGGACAGCAACTAATGAAAAACTGTTTTTT	CASLGTATNEKLFF
.	few	TRBV28	TRBJ1-5	TGTGCCAGCACCGAATCGACAGTTCTGCATTTT	CASTESTVLHF
TRBD1	.	TRBV10-3	TRBJ1-4	TGTGCCATCAGTGGAATTAAGACAGGGATTAATGAAAAACTGTTTTTT	CAISGIKTGINEKLFF
.	.	TRBV2	TRBJ1-2	TGTGCCAGCGGCACCGGGACACGGAACTATGGCTACACCTTC	CASGTGTRNYGYTF
TRBD2	many	TRBV20-1	TRBJ2-3	TGCAGTGCTAGACCGAGCGGGGTGAGGACAGATACGCAGTATTTT	CSARPSGVRTDTQYF
TRBD1	many	TRBV18	TRBJ1-2	TGTGCCAGCTCACCTACAGGGGACAACTATGGCTACACCTTC	CASSPTGDNYGYTF
.	.	TRBV3-1	TRBJ1-1	TGTGCCAGCAGCCCTCCCACAGGGAATGGTGAAGCTTTCTTT	CASSPPTGNGEAFF
TRBD2	.	TRBV9	TRBJ2-7	TGTGCCAGCAGCCTCGGGAGGACCTCCTACAATGAGCAGTACTTC	CASSLGRTSYNEQYF
.	.	TRBV11-3	TRBJ1-1	TGTGCCAGCGCCAGGGGAGTCACTGAAGCTTTCTTT	CASARGVTEAFF
TRBD1	many	TRBV7-9	TRBJ1-2	TGTGCCAGCAGCTCGGGACAGGGTTATCGCTACACCTTC	CASSSGQGYRYTF
.	.	TRBV20-1	TRBJ1-1	TGCAGTGCTAGGGATAGGGAAACTGAAGCTTTCTTT	CSARDRETEAFF
TRBD1	many	TRBV27	TRBJ1-2	TGTGCCAGCAGGAGACAGGGGGCGGGCTATGGCTACACCTTC	CASRRQGAGYGYTF
.	many	TRBV5-4	TRBJ2-1	TGTGCCAGCAGCTTGGCCGCGGAGGGGTCCTACAATGAGCAGTTCTTC	CASSLAAEGSYNEQFF
.	.	TRBV6-1	TRBJ2-7	TGTGCCAGCAGTGAAGCGGGCAGGGGCTACGAGCAGTACTTC	CASSEAGRGYEQYF
.	.	TRBV10-3	TRBJ1-5	TGTGCCATCAGTGAGTGGGGGGGAGGCAATCAGCCCCAGCATTTT	CAISEWGGGNQPQHF
TRBD1	many	TRBV5-1	TRBJ1-1	TGCGCCAGCAGCCCGACGACAGGGTCTAACACTGAAGCTTTCTTT	CASSPTTGSNTEAFF
.	.	TRBV7-2	TRBJ1-3	TGTGCCAGCAGCAGGGACGGAGGCCCTGGAAACACCATATATTTT	CASSRDGGPGNTIYF
.	many	TRBV6-6	TRBJ1-4	TGTGCCAGCAGTAACACTGGAGGCCCCAATGAAAAACTGTTTTTT	CASSNTGGPNEKLFF
.	many	TRBV20-1	TRBJ1-2	TGCAGTGCTAGAGATATCGGATATAACTATGGCTACACCTTC	CSARDIGYNYGYTF
.	few	TRBV11-3	TRBJ1-2	TGTGCCAGCAGCTTAGATTCGGGAACAGGGTTTGGAGGCTACACCTTC	CASSLDSGTGFGGYTF
TRBD1	few	TRBV6-5	TRBJ2-7	TGTGCCAGCCAAGGACAGGGCGGTGAGCAGTACTTC	CASQGQGGEQYF
.	many	TRBV27	TRBJ1-2	TGTGCCAGCAGTTCGCGAGAGGGTTACTATGGCTACACCTTC	CASSSREGYYGYTF
TRBD1	.	TRBV3-1	TRBJ1-6	TGTGCCAGCAGCAATAACAGGGGGCGGCCTCCCCTCCACTTT	CASSNNRGRPPLHF
TRBD1	many	TRBV15	TRBJ2-7	TGTGCCACCAGCAGCGGACAGGGTCCCTACGAGCAGTACTTC	CATSSGQGPYEQYF
.	many	TRBV10-3	TRBJ2-5	TGTGCCATCAGTGAGTCGCGGCGGGGGCGGCAAGAGACCCAGTACTTC	CAISESRRGRQETQYF
TRBD2	few	TRBV6-5	TRBJ2-1	TGTGCCAGCAGTTACGGAACTAGCGGGGGGGCCAGAGAGCAGTTCTTC	CASSYGTSGGAREQFF
.	.	TRBV12-3/TRBV12-4	TRBJ2-3	TGTGCCAGCAGTTTGTGTGGGAGCCATGATACGCAGTATTTT	CASSLCGSHDTQYF
.	few	TRBV9	TRBJ2-3	TGTGCCAGCAGCCGAGCCCCCCTAGCGCCGGACCGCACAGATACGCAGTATTTT	CASSRAPLAPDRTDTQYF
TRBD1	.	TRBV19	TRBJ1-6	TGTGCCAGTAAGACGGACAGGGCCTATAATTCACCCCTCCACTTT	CASKTDRAYNSPLHF
.	many	TRBV7-2	TRBJ1-2	TGTGCCAGCAGTCCGGGCCCCCCAGCGGGCTACACCTTC	CASSPGPPAGYTF
.	.	TRBV20-1	TRBJ2-5	TGCAGTGCTATACGGCAAGAGACCCAGTACTTC	CSAIRQETQYF
TRBD1	few	TRBV7-9	TRBJ1-5	TGTGCCAGCAGCTCTTGGGACAGCGCCGGTCAGCCCCAGCATTTT	CASSSWDSAGQPQHF